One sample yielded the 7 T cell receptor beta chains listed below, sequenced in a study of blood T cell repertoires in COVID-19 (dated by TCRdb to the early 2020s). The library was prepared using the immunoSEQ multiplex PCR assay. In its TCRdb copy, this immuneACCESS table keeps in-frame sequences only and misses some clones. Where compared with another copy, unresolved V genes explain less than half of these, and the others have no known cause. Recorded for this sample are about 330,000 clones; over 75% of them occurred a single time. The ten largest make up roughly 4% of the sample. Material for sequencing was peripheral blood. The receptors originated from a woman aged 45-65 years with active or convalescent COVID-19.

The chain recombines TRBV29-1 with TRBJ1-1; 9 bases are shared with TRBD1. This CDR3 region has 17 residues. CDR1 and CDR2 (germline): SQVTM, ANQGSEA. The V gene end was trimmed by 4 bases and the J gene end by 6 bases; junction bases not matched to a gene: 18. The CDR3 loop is CSVGVSTGGPRGAEAFF. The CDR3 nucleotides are TGCAGCGTTGGAGTATCGACAGGGGGACCCCGTGGGGCTGAAGCTTTCTTT. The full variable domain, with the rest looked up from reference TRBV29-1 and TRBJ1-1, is SAVISQKPSRDICQRGTSLTIQCQVDSQVTMMFWYRQQPGQSLTLIATANQGSEATYESGFVIDKFPISRPNLTFSTLTVSNMSPEDSSIYLCSVGVSTGGPRGAEAFFGQGTRLTVV.

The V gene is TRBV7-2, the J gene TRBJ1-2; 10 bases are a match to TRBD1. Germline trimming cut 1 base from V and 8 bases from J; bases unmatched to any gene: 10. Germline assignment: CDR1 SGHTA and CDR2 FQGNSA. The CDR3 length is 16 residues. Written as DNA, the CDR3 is TGTGCCAGCAGCTTAGTTATGGGACAGGGGTGGGAAGGCTACACCTTC. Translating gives CASSLVMGQGWEGYTF.

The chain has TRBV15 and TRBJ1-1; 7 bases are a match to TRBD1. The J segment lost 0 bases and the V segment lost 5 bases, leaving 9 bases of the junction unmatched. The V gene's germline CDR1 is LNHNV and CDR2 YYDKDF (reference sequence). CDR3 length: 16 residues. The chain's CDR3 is CATSAPDRRLNTEAFF. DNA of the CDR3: TGTGCCACCAGCGCCCCGGACAGGAGGCTGAACACTGAAGCTTTCTTT.

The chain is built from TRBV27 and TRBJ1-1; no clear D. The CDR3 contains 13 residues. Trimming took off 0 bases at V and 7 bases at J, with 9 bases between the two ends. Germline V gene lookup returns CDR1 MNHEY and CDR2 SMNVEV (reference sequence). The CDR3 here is CASSLSVVSEAFF. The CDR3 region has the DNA TGTGCCAGCAGTTTATCGGTGGTCAGTGAAGCTTTCTTT.

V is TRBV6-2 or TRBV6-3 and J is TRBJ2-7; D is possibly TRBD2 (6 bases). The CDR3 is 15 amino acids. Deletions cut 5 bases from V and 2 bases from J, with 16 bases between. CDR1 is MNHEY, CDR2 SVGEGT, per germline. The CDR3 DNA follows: TGTGCCAGCAGTCACGCGAGACGGGGGACCTACGAGCAGTACTTC. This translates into CASSHARRGTYEQYF.

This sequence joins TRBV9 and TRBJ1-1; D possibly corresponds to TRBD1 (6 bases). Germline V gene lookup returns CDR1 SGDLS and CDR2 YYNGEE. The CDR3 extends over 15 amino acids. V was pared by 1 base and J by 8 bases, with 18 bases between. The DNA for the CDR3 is TGTGCCAGCAGCGTATCGGGACACGGTGAAGGGGAAGCTTTCTTT. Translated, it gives CASSVSGHGEGEAFF.

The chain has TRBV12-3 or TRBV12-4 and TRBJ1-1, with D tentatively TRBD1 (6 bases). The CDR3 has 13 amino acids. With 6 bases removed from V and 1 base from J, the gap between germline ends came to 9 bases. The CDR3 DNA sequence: TGTGCCAGCAGAACACAGGGGAACACTGAAGCTTTCTTT. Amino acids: CASRTQGNTEAFF.